This TCR beta chain derives from a study of beta chain features in type 1 diabetes. The germline V gene encodes CDR1 LNHDA and CDR2 SQIVND (reference sequence). The V end lost 6 bases, the J end lost 0 bases, and 8 bases lay between the germline ends. The CDR3 runs 14 residues. All of the isolated RNA was reverse transcribed, so expressed TCRB transcripts were sequenced. The method was immunoSEQ multiplex PCR; TCRdb's version includes in-frame clones alone and lacks a portion of them. The sample lists under 450,000 clones, around 15% occurring once. Only a few counts were recorded for this clone. The rearrangement links TRBV19 to TRBJ2-2; D ambiguous. Sequences were obtained from naive CD4+ T cells from blood. The TCR originated in a woman under 30 in good health. The CDR3 loop reads CASRGGTNTGELFF. CDR3 DNA: TGTGCCAGTAGAGGCGGAACGAACACCGGGGAGCTGTTTTTT.